This T cell receptor (beta chain) was profiled in a study of CD8 T cells in Susac syndrome. The CDR3 has 15 residues. V lost 2 bases and J lost 4, with 14 bases in between. Per germline, CDR1 SGHTA and CDR2 FQGNSA. With random hexamers, about 0.5 to 1 ug RNA was reverse transcribed. One entry per CDR3 protein results from TCRdb running MiXCR on the immunoSEQ multiplex PCR reads. This table has 150,000 to 200,000 distinct CDR3 sequences, 90% to 95% appearing once. The chain employs TRBV7-2 and TRBJ1-1, with D possibly matching TRBD1 (5 bases). The source is a human donor with Susac syndrome. Sequenced material: CD4+ T cells from PBMCs. Here the CDR3 reads CASSLSGDVGTEAFF. The CDR3 DNA reads as TGTGCCAGCAGCTTATCGGGGGACGTGGGCACTGAAGCTTTCTTT.